Here is one T cell receptor beta chain with its context. Antigen specificity is unknown. The PCR had 60 Vbeta and 13 Jbeta primers. Measured with immunoSEQ multiplex PCR; TCRdb has only the in-frame clones, and not every one. The sample has around 120,000 clones, roughly 79% seen once. The record originates from a study of cytomegalovirus exposure and HLA in healthy donors. This CDR3 spans 14 amino acids. V gave up 2 bases and J gave up 8 bases, with 12 bases separating them. Germline assignment: CDR1 MDHEN and CDR2 SYDVKM. Overall study results and limits: CMV serostatus was the only recorded immune exposure for donors. Trimming of TCR beta V- and J-genes showed a link, identified in a later analysis, to a missense DCLRE1C variant.

The chain recombines TRBV28 with TRBJ1-4; no clear D gene. The specimen was PBMCs. The source of this sequence is a woman aged 18 to 35 in good health and CMV-seronegative. In DNA form, the CDR3 reads TGTGCCAGCAGTTTACGCCCTACGGAGGAAAAACTGTTTTTT. Its translation: CASSLRPTEEKLFF.